These T cell receptor beta chains were read from a single sample in a study of shared clonotypes between healthy human individuals. Sequencing was performed with immunoSEQ multiplex PCR; in TCRdb, only in-frame clones are kept and a portion is missing. The table records about 1 million clones, about 75% of them present only once. Sequenced input: memory CD4+ T cells sorted from blood. The receptors shown here come from a man between 18 and 29 years old in good health. Both conserved end residues are part of each CDR3. A D gene is named only where the DNA matches it firmly. Clone size is not always given. Where it is, it says once, few, many or a class for expanded clones.

abundance	j_gene	v_gene	d_gene	CDR3nt	CDR3aa
.	TRBJ2-5	TRBV18	.	TGTGCCAGCTCACCACCCCCGGGGAGAGAGACCCAGTACTTC	CASSPPPGRETQYF
once	TRBJ2-7	TRBV5-1	TRBD1	TGCGCCAGCAGCTTTCGGACAGGGTTCTACGAGCAGTACTTC	CASSFRTGFYEQYF
.	TRBJ2-3	TRBV5-1	.	TGCGCCAGCAGCTTGGGCGGGGTCGGAGATACGCAGTATTTT	CASSLGGVGDTQYF
.	TRBJ2-5	TRBV30	TRBD2	TGTGCCTGGAGTGCGGGAGGCCAAGAGACCCAGTACTTC	CAWSAGGQETQYF
.	TRBJ1-2	TRBV6-4	TRBD1	TGTGCCAGCACCGACGACAGGGGGCGATATGGCTACACCTTC	CASTDDRGRYGYTF
.	TRBJ2-3	TRBV27	.	TGTGCCAGCAGCTATTCCACAGATACGCAGTATTTT	CASSYSTDTQYF
.	TRBJ2-7	TRBV4-1	.	TGCGCCAGCAGCCAAGACTTGTTAAGCTCCTACGAGCAGTACTTC	CASSQDLLSSYEQYF
.	TRBJ1-4	TRBV5-4	TRBD1	TGTGCCAGCAGCGACAGGGACAGGGGGCGAACTAATGAAAAACTGTTTTTT	CASSDRDRGRTNEKLFF
.	TRBJ2-5	TRBV5-1	TRBD2	TGCGCCAGCAGCAAAGCGGGGGGTTCGGAGACCCAGTACTTC	CASSKAGGSETQYF
.	TRBJ2-6	TRBV6-5	.	TGTGCCACCCAGAGGGAAGGCTCTGGGGCCAACGTCCTGACTTTC	CATQREGSGANVLTF
many	TRBJ2-3	TRBV18	TRBD2	TGTGCCAGCTCACCACTGGTTGCGGAGCGGGGTAGCACAGATACGCAGTATTTT	CASSPLVAERGSTDTQYF
.	TRBJ1-4	TRBV7-9	.	TGTGCCAGCAGCAACCCAGGGTCCGCAACTAATGAAAAACTGTTTTTT	CASSNPGSATNEKLFF
.	TRBJ2-4	TRBV10-1	TRBD1	TGCGCCAGCAGCGATAGACAGGGGGGAGAAAACATTCAGTACTTC	CASSDRQGGENIQYF
.	TRBJ2-2	TRBV15	.	TGTGCCACCAGCAGAGGCGGCAGCGGCACTACCGGGGAGCTGTTTTTT	CATSRGGSGTTGELFF